The T cell receptor beta chain under discussion was sequenced for a study of beta chain features in type 1 diabetes. The entirety of the isolated RNA underwent reverse transcription, so expressed TCRB transcripts were sequenced. Method: immunoSEQ multiplex PCR; TCRdb's copy keeps in-frame clones and lacks some. Of roughly 500,000 clones in the sample, roughly an eighth were seen once. This clone has just a few counts. This CDR3 spans 15 amino acids. CDR1 and CDR2 from the germline V gene are SGHAT and FQNNGV. Trimming shortened V by 1 base and J by 4 bases, and 11 bases separated the two germline ends.

Sequenced: naive CD4+ T cells from blood. The rearrangement joins TRBV11-2 to TRBJ2-1, with D perhaps matching TRBD2 (6 bases). This TCR came from a woman between 18 and 29 years old in good health. In DNA, the CDR3 is TGTGCCAGCAGCTTAGCGCGGGGTAGTTACAATGAGCAGTTCTTC. It specifies CASSLARGSYNEQFF.